The 5 T cell receptor beta chains reported below all come from one sample, sequenced in a study of brain metastases from non-small cell lung cancer. The protocol was immunoSEQ multiplex PCR, while the TCRdb copy is restricted to in-frame clones and leaves out a portion. This table holds approximately 3,000 clones, 78% found once. The specimen was primary lung tumor tissue. The receptors stem from a donor at least 40 years old with non-small cell lung cancer.

A word on this clone: A much larger clone lies a single base off, so this may be a read error. Other DNA sequences in this specimen translate into the identical CDR3. The chain combines TRBV6-5 with TRBJ1-5; the match to TRBD1 covers 8 bases. Germline CDR1 reads MNHEY; CDR2 reads SVGAGI. Germline trimming cut 9 bases from V and 3 bases from J; bases unmatched to any gene: 7. This CDR3 is 14 amino acids long. The CDR3 sequence: CASSHRGFNQPQHF. As DNA, the CDR3 is TGTGCCAGTAGTCACAGGGGGTTCAATCAGCCCCAGCATTTT.

To note about this clone: Other DNA sequences in the sample encode the same CDR3. The genes are TRBV28 and TRBJ2-1; no firm D call. Trimming stripped 8 bases from V and 0 bases from J, with 11 bases between. CDR1 is MDHEN and CDR2 is SYDVKM in the germline V gene. The CDR3 spans 14 residues. The CDR3 here is CASQDTSSYNEQFF. The CDR3 DNA sequence: TGTGCCAGCCAAGACACGAGCTCCTACAATGAGCAGTTCTTC.

The chain recombines TRBV14 with TRBJ1-1; 7 positions match TRBD1. CDR3 length: 15 residues. The germline CDR1 and CDR2 sequences are SGHDN and FVKESK. Losses at the gene ends were 4 bases for V and 1 base for J; bases not matched to a gene: 6. Written as DNA, the CDR3 is TGTGCCAGCAGCCCTATGACAGGGAAGAACACTGAAGCTTTCTTT. The encoded protein is CASSPMTGKNTEAFF.

This chain joins TRBV19 and TRBJ1-1; unclear D gene. The germline V gene has CDR1 LNHDA and CDR2 SQIVND (reference sequence). Between the trimmed V and J ends, which lost 5 bases and 6 bases, there was a span of 19 bases. The CDR3 consists of 15 residues. The CDR3 nucleotides are TGTGCCAGTAGTGCGGTCCCCCTTAGGATGGCTGAAGCTTTCTTT. It yields the protein CASSAVPLRMAEAFF.

In the case of this clone: It may be a read error: a sequence one base away is much more abundant. This sequence joins TRBV19 and TRBJ2-1; D gene ambiguous. Germline V gene lookup returns CDR1 LNHDA and CDR2 SQIVND (reference sequence). The CDR3 totals 13 residues. Trimming left V 3 bases short and J 4 bases short, with 7 bases between. CDR3 region: CASSMSAYNEQFF. As DNA, the CDR3 is TGTGCCAGTAGTATGTCAGCTTACAATGAGCAGTTCTTC.